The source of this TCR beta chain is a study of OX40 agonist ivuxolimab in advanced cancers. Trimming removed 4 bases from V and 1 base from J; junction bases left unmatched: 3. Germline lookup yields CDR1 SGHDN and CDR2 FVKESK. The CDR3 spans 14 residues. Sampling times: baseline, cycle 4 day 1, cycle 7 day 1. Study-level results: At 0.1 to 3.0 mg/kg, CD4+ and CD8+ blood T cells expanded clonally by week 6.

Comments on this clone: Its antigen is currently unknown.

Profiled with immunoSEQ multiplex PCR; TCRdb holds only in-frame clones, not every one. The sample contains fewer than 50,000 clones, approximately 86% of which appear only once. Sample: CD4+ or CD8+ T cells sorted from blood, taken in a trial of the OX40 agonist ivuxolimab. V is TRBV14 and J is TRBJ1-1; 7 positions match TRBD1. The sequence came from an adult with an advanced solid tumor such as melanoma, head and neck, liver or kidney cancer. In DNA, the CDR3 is TGTGCCAGCAGCCTGCGGACAGGGAACACTGAAGCTTTCTTT. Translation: CASSLRTGNTEAFF.